This is a list of T cell receptor beta chains from one sample in a study of T-cell reconstitution after alpha-beta-depleted transplantation in children. TCRdb reanalysed the PCR reads using MiXCR and keeps one entry per CDR3 protein. Here the sample spans under 5,500 distinct CDR3 sequences, roughly 24% being singletons. The sequenced sample was PBMCs, mostly from graft donor cells, obtained 60 days after TCRalphabeta/CD19-depleted stem cell transplant. The receptors were gathered from a boy under two years old who had a stem cell transplant for SCID, so the T cells may come from the graft donor. CDR3s include the opening cysteine and the closing phenylalanine or tryptophan. The order of the fields is D gene, CDR3 length, J gene, clone size, V gene, CDR3 protein, CDR3 DNA. D genes are given only for firm matches. The size entry is marked missing in some rows and otherwise reads once, few, many or a size class.

TRBD1,15,TRBJ2-2,NA,TRBV5-1,CASSSTGKDTGELFF,TGCGCCAGCAGCTCGACAGGGAAGGATACCGGGGAGCTGTTTTTT
TRBD1,18,TRBJ1-2,many,TRBV7-9,CASSPQRQGGGLYYGYTF,TGTGCCAGCAGCCCTCAACGACAGGGAGGAGGGTTATACTATGGCTACACCTTC
NA,17,TRBJ1-5,many,TRBV7-9,CASSYSGTPWGNQPQHF,TGTGCCAGCAGTTATTCCGGGACCCCTTGGGGCAATCAGCCCCAGCATTTT
TRBD2,15,TRBJ2-7,NA,TRBV12-3/TRBV12-4,CASTRGLADSYEQYF,TGTGCCAGCACCCGGGGACTAGCGGACTCCTACGAGCAGTACTTC
NA,17,TRBJ1-5,many,TRBV7-9,CASSLHIQGGIGQPQHF,TGTGCCAGCAGCTTGCATATACAGGGAGGGATAGGGCAGCCCCAGCATTTT
NA,15,TRBJ1-1,medium-sized,TRBV7-8,CASSFSLGPKRYAFF,TGTGCCAGCAGCTTCTCTCTAGGACCGAAGCGGTATGCTTTCTTT
NA,14,TRBJ1-1,many,TRBV6-1,CASSEPGMNTEAFF,TGTGCCAGCAGTGAACCGGGCATGAACACTGAAGCTTTCTTT
TRBD2,15,TRBJ2-3,many,TRBV15,CATSRGRQGLAGGRF,TGTGCCACCAGCAGGGGGCGACAGGGACTAGCGGGGGGGCGCTTT
NA,12,TRBJ2-3,many,TRBV7-9,CASSQTADTQYF,TGTGCCAGCAGCCAAACGGCGGATACGCAGTATTTT
TRBD2,17,TRBJ2-3,NA,TRBV5-6,CASSLVSSGRSADTQYF,TGTGCCAGCAGCTTGGTGAGTAGCGGGAGGTCAGCAGATACGCAGTATTTT
NA,14,TRBJ1-1,medium-sized,TRBV4-2,CASSHAQRGTEAFF,TGTGCCAGCAGCCACGCCCAACGGGGCACTGAAGCTTTCTTT
NA,12,TRBJ1-1,NA,TRBV20-1,CSASPGTIEAFF,TGCAGTGCTTCTCCCGGGACCATTGAAGCTTTCTTT
NA,17,TRBJ2-7,many,TRBV15,CATSRGGSWDIRNEQYF,TGTGCCACCAGCAGAGGGGGATCATGGGACATAAGAAACGAGCAGTACTTC
TRBD2,22,TRBJ2-3,many,TRBV4-1,CASSQDSPRASGGRANTDTQYF,TGCGCCAGCAGCCAAGACTCCCCCAGGGCTAGCGGGGGCAGAGCGAACACAGATACGCAGTATTTT
NA,13,TRBJ2-1,medium-sized,TRBV7-9,CASSLVGSPEQFF,TGTGCCAGCAGCTTAGTGGGGTCCCCTGAGCAGTTCTTC
NA,14,TRBJ1-2,many,TRBV12-3/TRBV12-4,CASSLIHRNYGYTF,TGTGCCAGCAGTTTAATACACAGGAACTATGGCTACACCTTC
NA,14,TRBJ2-2,medium-sized,TRBV4-2,CASSQAINTGELFF,TGTGCCAGCAGCCAAGCCATTAACACCGGGGAGCTGTTTTTT